This T cell receptor beta chain was identified during a study of blood T cells in healthy people across ages. The wider study: Capturing about one barcoded beta molecule per two T cells was achieved by template switching. Notes on the study in general: No conclusive comparison of naive versus antigen-experienced cells was possible with unsorted PBMCs. In older individuals, TCR beta diversity per million T cells was lower, falling roughly linearly with age.

Turning to this clonotype: Its target is unknown.

The study isolated at least 6.5 million PBMCs from each sample. V lost 1 base to trimming and J lost 5 bases, with 14 bases between them. Per germline, CDR1 LGHNA and CDR2 YSLEER. The CDR3 consists of 15 residues. It was with a sample-barcoded 5' primer and a J-beta primer mix that a second PCR of roughly 7 to 12 cycles was run. TCRdb ran MiXCR on the 5' RACE reads and lists one entry per CDR3 protein. Of about 1.1 million distinct CDR3 sequences in the sample, 30% to 40% were seen once. The chain has TRBV4-3 and TRBJ1-2; possibly TRBD1 for D (5 bases). The source is a man in his late teens or twenties in good health. Specimen: blood. CDR3 nucleotide sequence: TGCGCCAGCAGCCAAGCCAGGGAGGCTAGGTATGGCTACACCTTC. Translating gives CASSQAREARYGYTF.